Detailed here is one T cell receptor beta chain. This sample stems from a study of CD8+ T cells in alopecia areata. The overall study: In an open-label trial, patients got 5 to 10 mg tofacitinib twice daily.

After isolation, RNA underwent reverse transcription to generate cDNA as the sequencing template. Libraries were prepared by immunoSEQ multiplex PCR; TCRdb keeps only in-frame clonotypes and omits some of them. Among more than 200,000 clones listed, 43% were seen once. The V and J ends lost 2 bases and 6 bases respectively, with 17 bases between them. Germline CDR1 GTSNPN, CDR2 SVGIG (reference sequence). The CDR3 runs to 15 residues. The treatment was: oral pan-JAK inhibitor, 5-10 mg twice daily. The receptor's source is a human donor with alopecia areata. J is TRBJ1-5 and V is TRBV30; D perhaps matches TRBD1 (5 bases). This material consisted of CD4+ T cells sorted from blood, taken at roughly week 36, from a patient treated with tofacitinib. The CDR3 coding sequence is TGTGCCTGGAGTAAGGGGCTGTGGAAGAGTCAGCCCCAGCATTTT. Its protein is CAWSKGLWKSQPQHF.